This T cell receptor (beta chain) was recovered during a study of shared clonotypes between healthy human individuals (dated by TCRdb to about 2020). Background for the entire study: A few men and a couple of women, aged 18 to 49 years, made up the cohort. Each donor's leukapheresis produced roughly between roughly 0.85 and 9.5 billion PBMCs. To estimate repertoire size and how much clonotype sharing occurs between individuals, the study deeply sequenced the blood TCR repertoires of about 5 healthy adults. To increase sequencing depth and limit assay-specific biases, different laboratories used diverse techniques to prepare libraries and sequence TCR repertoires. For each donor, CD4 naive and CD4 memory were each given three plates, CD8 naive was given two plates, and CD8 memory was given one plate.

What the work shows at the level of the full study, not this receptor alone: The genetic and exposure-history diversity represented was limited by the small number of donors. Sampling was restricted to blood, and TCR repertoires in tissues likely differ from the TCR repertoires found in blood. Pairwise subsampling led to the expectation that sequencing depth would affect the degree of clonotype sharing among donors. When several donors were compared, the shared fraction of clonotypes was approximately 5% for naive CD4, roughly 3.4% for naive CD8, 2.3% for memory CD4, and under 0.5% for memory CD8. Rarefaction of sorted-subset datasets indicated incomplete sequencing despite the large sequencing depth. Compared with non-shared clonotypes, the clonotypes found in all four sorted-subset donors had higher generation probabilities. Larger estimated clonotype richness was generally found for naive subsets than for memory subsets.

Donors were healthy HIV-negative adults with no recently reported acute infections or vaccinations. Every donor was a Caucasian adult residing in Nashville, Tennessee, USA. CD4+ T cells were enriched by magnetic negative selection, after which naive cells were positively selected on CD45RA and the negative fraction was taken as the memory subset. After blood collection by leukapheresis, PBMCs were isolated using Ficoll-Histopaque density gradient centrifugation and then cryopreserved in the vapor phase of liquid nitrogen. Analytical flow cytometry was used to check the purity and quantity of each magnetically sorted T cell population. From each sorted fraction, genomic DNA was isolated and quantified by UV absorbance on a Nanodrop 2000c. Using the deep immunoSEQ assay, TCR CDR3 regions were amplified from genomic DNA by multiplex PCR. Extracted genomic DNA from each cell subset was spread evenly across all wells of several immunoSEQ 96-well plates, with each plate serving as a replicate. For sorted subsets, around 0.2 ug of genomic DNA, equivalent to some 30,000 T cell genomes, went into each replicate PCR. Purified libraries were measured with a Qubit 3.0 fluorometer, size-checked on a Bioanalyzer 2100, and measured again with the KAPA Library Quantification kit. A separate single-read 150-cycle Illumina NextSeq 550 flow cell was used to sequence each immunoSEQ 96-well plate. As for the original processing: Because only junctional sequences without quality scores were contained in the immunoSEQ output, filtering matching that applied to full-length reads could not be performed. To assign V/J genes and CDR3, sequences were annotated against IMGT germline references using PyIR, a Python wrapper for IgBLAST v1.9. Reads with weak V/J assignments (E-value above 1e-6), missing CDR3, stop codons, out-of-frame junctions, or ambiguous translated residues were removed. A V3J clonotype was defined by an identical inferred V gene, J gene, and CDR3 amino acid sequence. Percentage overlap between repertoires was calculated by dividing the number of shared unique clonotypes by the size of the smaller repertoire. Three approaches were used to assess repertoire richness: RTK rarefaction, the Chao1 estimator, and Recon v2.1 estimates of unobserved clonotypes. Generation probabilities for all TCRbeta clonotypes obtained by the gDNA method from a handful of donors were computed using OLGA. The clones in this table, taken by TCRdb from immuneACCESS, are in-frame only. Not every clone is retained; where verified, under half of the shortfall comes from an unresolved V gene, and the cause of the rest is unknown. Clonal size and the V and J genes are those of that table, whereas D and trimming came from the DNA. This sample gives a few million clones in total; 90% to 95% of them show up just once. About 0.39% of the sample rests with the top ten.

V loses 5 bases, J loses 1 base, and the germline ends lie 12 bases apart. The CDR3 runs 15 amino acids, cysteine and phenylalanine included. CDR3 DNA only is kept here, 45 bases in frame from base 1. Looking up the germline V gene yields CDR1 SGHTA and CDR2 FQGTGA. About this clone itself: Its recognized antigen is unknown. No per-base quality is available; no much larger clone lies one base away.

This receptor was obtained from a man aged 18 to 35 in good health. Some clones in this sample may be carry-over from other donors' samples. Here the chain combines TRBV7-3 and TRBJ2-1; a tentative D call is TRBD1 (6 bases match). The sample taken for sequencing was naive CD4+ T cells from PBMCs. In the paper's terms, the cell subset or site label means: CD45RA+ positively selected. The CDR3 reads CASSPRTASYNEQFF. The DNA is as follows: TGTGCCAGCAGCCCTAGGACAGCATCCTACAATGAGCAGTTCTTC.